This T cell receptor beta chain was recovered during a study of T-cell memory formation after mild COVID-19. Study in general: The study found TCR clusters largely donor specific.

TCRdb re-called the 5' RACE reads through MiXCR, storing one row per CDR3 protein. The sample holds around 470,000 distinct CDR3 sequences, roughly 20% seen once. The V and J ends lost 0 bases and 5 bases respectively, with 11 bases between them. The CDR3 is 16 amino acids. From germline, CDR1 is MGHRA and CDR2 YSYEKL. This clonotype has more than one count but fewer than ten. The rearrangement uses TRBV4-1 and TRBJ1-6; TRBD1 might be the D (5 bases). Sequencing was done on a sample of PBMCs or a T cell subset sorted from them (not recorded which). The clonotype was recovered from an adult woman who had mild COVID-19 (a few samples of this study predate the infection). Cell type and time point are not known. The DNA for the CDR3 is TGCGCCAGCAGCCAAGATCTAGGGACCGATAATTCACCCCTCCACTTT. It encodes CASSQDLGTDNSPLHF.